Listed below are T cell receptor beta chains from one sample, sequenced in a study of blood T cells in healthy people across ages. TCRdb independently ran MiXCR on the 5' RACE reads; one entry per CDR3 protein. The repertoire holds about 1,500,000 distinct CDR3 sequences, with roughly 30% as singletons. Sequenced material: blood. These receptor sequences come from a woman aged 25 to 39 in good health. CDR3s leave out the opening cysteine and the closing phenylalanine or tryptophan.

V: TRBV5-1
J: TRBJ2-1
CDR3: ASSSLWGGMDEQF

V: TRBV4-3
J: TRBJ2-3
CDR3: ASSPKKAGGTDTQY

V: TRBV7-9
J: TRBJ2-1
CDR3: ASNSREGEQF

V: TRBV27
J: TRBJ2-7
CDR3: ASSLSGRSYEQY

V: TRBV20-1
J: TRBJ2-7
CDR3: SAREGSGIELEQY

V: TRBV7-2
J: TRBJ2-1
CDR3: ASSLVGTRPDFEQF

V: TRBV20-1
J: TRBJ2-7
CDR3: SAWRGSSYEQY

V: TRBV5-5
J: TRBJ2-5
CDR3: ASSFVPSETQY

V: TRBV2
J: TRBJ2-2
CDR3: AGGSDRRNTGELF

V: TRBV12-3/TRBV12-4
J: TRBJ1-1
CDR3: ASRYTGLTAF